Listed below are T cell receptor beta chains from one sample, sequenced in a study of CD8 T cells in Susac syndrome. TCRdb processed the immunoSEQ multiplex PCR reads anew with MiXCR; each CDR3 protein has one entry. The sample includes around 300,000 distinct CDR3 sequences, roughly 85% seen only once; the top ten take roughly 0.21%. Sequenced material: CD8+ T cells from PBMCs. All receptors derive from a human donor with multiple sclerosis. Both conserved end residues are part of each CDR3. D genes are given only for firm matches. Size values are once, few and many counts, or a class for expanded clones, and some rows have none.

J gene: TRBJ1-5
V gene: TRBV2
clone size: NA
D gene: NA
CDR3 DNA: TGTGCCAGCAGTGAGGTGGGGAGCTGGCAGCCCCAGCATTTT
CDR3 protein: CASSEVGSWQPQHF

J gene: TRBJ1-3
V gene: TRBV7-8
clone size: NA
D gene: NA
CDR3 DNA: TGTGCCAGCAGCCCCACGGGAGACACCATATATTTT
CDR3 protein: CASSPTGDTIYF

J gene: TRBJ2-1
V gene: TRBV7-2
clone size: NA
D gene: NA
CDR3 DNA: TGTGCCAGCAGAACCTCGCAGCAGGCCTACAATGAGCAGTTCTTC
CDR3 protein: CASRTSQQAYNEQFF

J gene: TRBJ2-7
V gene: TRBV14
clone size: NA
D gene: NA
CDR3 DNA: TGTGCCAGCAGCCAATGGAGGGGGGGCCACGAGCAGTACTTC
CDR3 protein: CASSQWRGGHEQYF

J gene: TRBJ2-1
V gene: TRBV29-1
clone size: NA
D gene: NA
CDR3 DNA: TGCAGCGTTGTGGTTAATGAGCAGTTCTTC
CDR3 protein: CSVVVNEQFF

J gene: TRBJ2-1
V gene: TRBV19
clone size: NA
D gene: NA
CDR3 DNA: TGTGCCAGTAGTCAACAGGGCGTATACAATGAGCAGTTCTTC
CDR3 protein: CASSQQGVYNEQFF

J gene: TRBJ2-1
V gene: TRBV19
clone size: NA
D gene: TRBD2
CDR3 DNA: TGTGCCAGTAGCCGGAGGGACGGACTAGTTTACAATGAGCAGTTCTTC
CDR3 protein: CASSRRDGLVYNEQFF

J gene: TRBJ2-1
V gene: TRBV27
clone size: NA
D gene: NA
CDR3 DNA: TGTGCCAGCAGTTTTGTTCTAGCGAGGCATGAGCAGTTCTTC
CDR3 protein: CASSFVLARHEQFF

J gene: TRBJ2-5
V gene: TRBV4-3
clone size: NA
D gene: TRBD2
CDR3 DNA: TGCGCCAGCAGCCAAGATGGGACTAGGGAGGAGGGGGAGACCCAGTACTTC
CDR3 protein: CASSQDGTREEGETQYF

J gene: TRBJ2-1
V gene: TRBV6-5
clone size: NA
D gene: TRBD2
CDR3 DNA: TGTGCCAGCAGTTTGGAGCGGGGCCGCAATGAGCAGTTCTTC
CDR3 protein: CASSLERGRNEQFF

J gene: TRBJ2-7
V gene: TRBV7-3
clone size: few
D gene: NA
CDR3 DNA: TGTGCCAGCAGCAGACTAGTCTGGGGCTACGAGCAGTACTTC
CDR3 protein: CASSRLVWGYEQYF

J gene: TRBJ1-2
V gene: TRBV19
clone size: NA
D gene: NA
CDR3 DNA: TGTGCCAGTAGTATGTCGTCAGTCTCCGGCTACACCTTC
CDR3 protein: CASSMSSVSGYTF

J gene: TRBJ2-1
V gene: TRBV19
clone size: NA
D gene: TRBD1
CDR3 DNA: TGTGCCAGTACCCTGACAGGGTACTTCAATGAGCAGTTCTTC
CDR3 protein: CASTLTGYFNEQFF

J gene: TRBJ2-2
V gene: TRBV7-9
clone size: NA
D gene: NA
CDR3 DNA: TGTGCCAGCAGCTTAGCGCCGTCGGGGGTCGCGAACACCGGGGAGCTGTTTTTT
CDR3 protein: CASSLAPSGVANTGELFF

J gene: TRBJ1-1
V gene: TRBV3-1
clone size: once
D gene: NA
CDR3 DNA: TGTGCCAGCGGACCCCTTGGACTGATCACTGAAGCTTTCTTT
CDR3 protein: CASGPLGLITEAFF

J gene: TRBJ1-4
V gene: TRBV4-3
clone size: few
D gene: NA
CDR3 DNA: TGCGCCAGCAGCCAAGTCGTGGCTAATGAAAAACTGTTTTTT
CDR3 protein: CASSQVVANEKLFF

J gene: TRBJ2-5
V gene: TRBV19
clone size: NA
D gene: TRBD2
CDR3 DNA: TGTGCCAGTAGTGAAAGGACTAGCGGAGTACAAGAGACCCAGTACTTC
CDR3 protein: CASSERTSGVQETQYF

J gene: TRBJ2-1
V gene: TRBV7-3
clone size: NA
D gene: NA
CDR3 DNA: TGTGCCAGCAGCCTTATCGACAGCTACAATGAGCAGTTCTTC
CDR3 protein: CASSLIDSYNEQFF

J gene: TRBJ2-7
V gene: TRBV15
clone size: NA
D gene: NA
CDR3 DNA: TGTGCCACCAGCAGAGAGACTTACGAGCAGTACTTC
CDR3 protein: CATSRETYEQYF

J gene: TRBJ1-5
V gene: TRBV20-1
clone size: NA
D gene: NA
CDR3 DNA: TGCAGTGCTAGAAGCGAGCAGCCCCAGCATTTT
CDR3 protein: CSARSEQPQHF

J gene: TRBJ1-3
V gene: TRBV28
clone size: NA
D gene: NA
CDR3 DNA: TGTGCCAGCAGGGGAGGGTTTGATAGAAACACCATATATTTT
CDR3 protein: CASRGGFDRNTIYF

J gene: TRBJ2-1
V gene: TRBV11-3
clone size: once
D gene: TRBD2
CDR3 DNA: TGTGCCAGCAGCTTAGAAGCGGGAGGGCCGGTTGAGCAGTTCTTC
CDR3 protein: CASSLEAGGPVEQFF

J gene: TRBJ1-6
V gene: TRBV23-1
clone size: NA
D gene: NA
CDR3 DNA: TGCGCCAGCAGTCAGGCCCGGATGGCCAAGTATAATTCACCCCTCCACTTT
CDR3 protein: CASSQARMAKYNSPLHF

J gene: TRBJ2-5
V gene: TRBV12-3/TRBV12-4
clone size: NA
D gene: NA
CDR3 DNA: TGTGCCAGCAGTTTGGAGGGGGGAGTTCCGGAGACCCAGTACTTC
CDR3 protein: CASSLEGGVPETQYF

J gene: TRBJ2-2
V gene: TRBV7-9
clone size: NA
D gene: NA
CDR3 DNA: TGTGCCAGCAGCCTCTTACTAGATCTTATTCCCGGGGAGCTGTTTTTT
CDR3 protein: CASSLLLDLIPGELFF

J gene: TRBJ1-4
V gene: TRBV28
clone size: NA
D gene: NA
CDR3 DNA: TGTGCCAGCAGTTTGGGGTCAGGAACCCCGTTTTTT
CDR3 protein: CASSLGSGTPFF

J gene: TRBJ2-2
V gene: TRBV9
clone size: NA
D gene: TRBD2
CDR3 DNA: TGTGCCAGCAGCGTAGCTAGCGGACTCACCGGGGAGCTGTTTTTT
CDR3 protein: CASSVASGLTGELFF

J gene: TRBJ1-2
V gene: TRBV24-1
clone size: NA
D gene: TRBD1
CDR3 DNA: TGTGCCACCAGTGATTTGCGACAGGGGTATGGCTACACCTTC
CDR3 protein: CATSDLRQGYGYTF

J gene: TRBJ2-4
V gene: TRBV27
clone size: NA
D gene: TRBD2
CDR3 DNA: TGTGCCAGCAGTTTAGGCCCGGGGGGGCGGTCGGGCATTCAGTACTTC
CDR3 protein: CASSLGPGGRSGIQYF

J gene: TRBJ2-1
V gene: TRBV4-3
clone size: NA
D gene: TRBD2
CDR3 DNA: TGCGCCAGCAGCCAAGTTACGGGAGGGGCCGGCTACAATGAGCAGTTCTTC
CDR3 protein: CASSQVTGGAGYNEQFF

J gene: TRBJ2-6
V gene: TRBV28
clone size: NA
D gene: NA
CDR3 DNA: TGTGCCAGCAGTTTACCCGTTAGTACTGGGGCCAACGTCCTGACTTTC
CDR3 protein: CASSLPVSTGANVLTF

J gene: TRBJ2-7
V gene: TRBV4-3
clone size: NA
D gene: NA
CDR3 DNA: TGCGCCAGCAGCCAAGATTGGACAGAGAGATTGGAGCAGTACTTC
CDR3 protein: CASSQDWTERLEQYF

J gene: TRBJ2-1
V gene: TRBV4-2
clone size: NA
D gene: NA
CDR3 DNA: TGTGCCAGCAGCTCTGGCAGATGGGGCGATGAGCAGTTCTTC
CDR3 protein: CASSSGRWGDEQFF

J gene: TRBJ2-1
V gene: TRBV9
clone size: NA
D gene: NA
CDR3 DNA: TGTGCCAGCAGCGGGGGGACTCTGAACTCCTACAATGAGCAGTTCTTC
CDR3 protein: CASSGGTLNSYNEQFF

J gene: TRBJ2-5
V gene: TRBV19
clone size: few
D gene: NA
CDR3 DNA: TGTGCCAGTAGTATAGACAAGGCGTCGGGGGTCCAAGAGACCCAGTACTTC
CDR3 protein: CASSIDKASGVQETQYF

J gene: TRBJ1-1
V gene: TRBV24-1
clone size: NA
D gene: TRBD1
CDR3 DNA: TGTGCCACCAGTGCCTCTAACAGGGGGAACACTGAAGCTTTCTTT
CDR3 protein: CATSASNRGNTEAFF

J gene: TRBJ1-2
V gene: TRBV30
clone size: once
D gene: NA
CDR3 DNA: TGTGCCTGGAGTGAAGGCAGTGGGATTGTGGGCTACACCTTC
CDR3 protein: CAWSEGSGIVGYTF

J gene: TRBJ2-1
V gene: TRBV19
clone size: NA
D gene: TRBD1
CDR3 DNA: TGTGCCAGTATCTCCGCAGGGGGCGATGAGCAGTTCTTC
CDR3 protein: CASISAGGDEQFF

J gene: TRBJ2-1
V gene: TRBV19
clone size: NA
D gene: NA
CDR3 DNA: TGTGCCAGTAGTTCTAGTGGTGATGAGCAGTTCTTC
CDR3 protein: CASSSSGDEQFF

J gene: TRBJ2-2
V gene: TRBV14
clone size: few
D gene: NA
CDR3 DNA: TGTGCCAGCGGGCCTGCGGGGGAGCTGTTTTTT
CDR3 protein: CASGPAGELFF

J gene: TRBJ2-1
V gene: TRBV7-9
clone size: NA
D gene: TRBD2
CDR3 DNA: TGTGCCAGCGTCCACCCTAGCGGGGCCAAAGAATTCTTC
CDR3 protein: CASVHPSGAKEFF

J gene: TRBJ2-7
V gene: TRBV18
clone size: NA
D gene: TRBD2
CDR3 DNA: TGTGCCAGCTCGCCGATAGCGGGAGGCCAGAGCTCCTACGAGCAGTACTTC
CDR3 protein: CASSPIAGGQSSYEQYF

J gene: TRBJ1-1
V gene: TRBV27
clone size: NA
D gene: NA
CDR3 DNA: TGTGCCAGCAGTTTAATCGGACACACAAACACTGAAGCTTTCTTT
CDR3 protein: CASSLIGHTNTEAFF

J gene: TRBJ2-7
V gene: TRBV6-1
clone size: NA
D gene: NA
CDR3 DNA: TGTGCCAGCAGTGAAGGCCTATCTTCCCCCAACGAGCAGTACTTC
CDR3 protein: CASSEGLSSPNEQYF

J gene: TRBJ2-3
V gene: TRBV4-2
clone size: NA
D gene: TRBD1
CDR3 DNA: TGTGCCAGCGTCGGGTTGGAGCGGGACAGGGGGCTACATACGCAGTATTTT
CDR3 protein: CASVGLERDRGLHTQYF

J gene: TRBJ1-5
V gene: TRBV27
clone size: NA
D gene: NA
CDR3 DNA: TGTGCCAGCAGTTTCCTCCCAGGAAGCAATCAGCCCCAGCATTTT
CDR3 protein: CASSFLPGSNQPQHF

J gene: TRBJ2-1
V gene: TRBV4-1
clone size: NA
D gene: TRBD2
CDR3 DNA: TGCGCCAGCAGCCAGGCTAGCGGCTACAATGAGCAGTTCTTC
CDR3 protein: CASSQASGYNEQFF

J gene: TRBJ2-1
V gene: TRBV2
clone size: NA
D gene: TRBD2
CDR3 DNA: TGTGCCAGCAGTCTCGGGGGGACTGAGCAGTTCTTC
CDR3 protein: CASSLGGTEQFF

J gene: TRBJ2-1
V gene: TRBV28
clone size: NA
D gene: TRBD2
CDR3 DNA: TGTGCCAGCAGCCCCGGGTCCCCTAGCGGTACGAGAAATGAGCAGTTCTTC
CDR3 protein: CASSPGSPSGTRNEQFF

J gene: TRBJ1-5
V gene: TRBV19
clone size: NA
D gene: TRBD1
CDR3 DNA: TGTGCCAGTAGTCGGGACGGGACAGATAATCAGCCCCAGCATTTT
CDR3 protein: CASSRDGTDNQPQHF

J gene: TRBJ2-7
V gene: TRBV11-2
clone size: NA
D gene: NA
CDR3 DNA: TGTGCCAGCAGAGCCAGAACCCGGGGGCTGGTCGAGCAGTACTTC
CDR3 protein: CASRARTRGLVEQYF

J gene: TRBJ2-1
V gene: TRBV7-6
clone size: NA
D gene: NA
CDR3 DNA: TGTGCCAGCAGCTTAGGGCCAAGGAGGACTTGTGAGCAGTTCTTC
CDR3 protein: CASSLGPRRTCEQFF

J gene: TRBJ2-1
V gene: TRBV6-6
clone size: NA
D gene: TRBD2
CDR3 DNA: TGTGCCACGACTAGCGGAGTCTACAATGAGCAGTTCTTC
CDR3 protein: CATTSGVYNEQFF

J gene: TRBJ2-7
V gene: TRBV6-5
clone size: few
D gene: NA
CDR3 DNA: TGTGCCAGCAGTTACTCGTCCCGGGGGCCCTACGAGCAGTACTTC
CDR3 protein: CASSYSSRGPYEQYF

J gene: TRBJ2-7
V gene: TRBV27
clone size: NA
D gene: NA
CDR3 DNA: TGTGCCAGCAGTTTCCACGGGAGTCACTACGAGCAGTACTTC
CDR3 protein: CASSFHGSHYEQYF